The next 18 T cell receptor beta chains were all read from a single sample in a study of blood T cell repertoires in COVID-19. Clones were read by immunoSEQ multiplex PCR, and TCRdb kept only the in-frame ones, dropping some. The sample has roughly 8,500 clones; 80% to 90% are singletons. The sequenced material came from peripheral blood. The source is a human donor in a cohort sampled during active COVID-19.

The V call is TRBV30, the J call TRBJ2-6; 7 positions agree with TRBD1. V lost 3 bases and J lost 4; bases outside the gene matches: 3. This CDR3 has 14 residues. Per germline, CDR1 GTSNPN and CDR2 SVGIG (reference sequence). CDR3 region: CAWSEGAGANVLTF. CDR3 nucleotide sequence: TGTGCCTGGAGCGAGGGGGCCGGGGCCAACGTCCTGACTTTC.

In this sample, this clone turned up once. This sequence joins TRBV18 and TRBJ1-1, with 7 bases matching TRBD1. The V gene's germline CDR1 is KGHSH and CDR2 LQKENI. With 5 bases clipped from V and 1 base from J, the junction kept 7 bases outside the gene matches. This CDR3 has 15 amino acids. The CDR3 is CASSAGQERNTEAFF. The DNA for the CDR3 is TGTGCCAGCTCAGCTGGACAGGAGAGGAACACTGAAGCTTTCTTT.

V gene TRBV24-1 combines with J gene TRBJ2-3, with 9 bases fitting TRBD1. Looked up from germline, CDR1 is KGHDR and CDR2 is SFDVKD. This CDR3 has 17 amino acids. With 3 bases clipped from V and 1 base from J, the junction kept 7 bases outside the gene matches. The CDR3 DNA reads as TGTGCCACCAGTGATCACGGACAGGGGTCTCGCACAGATACGCAGTATTTT. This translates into CATSDHGQGSRTDTQYF.

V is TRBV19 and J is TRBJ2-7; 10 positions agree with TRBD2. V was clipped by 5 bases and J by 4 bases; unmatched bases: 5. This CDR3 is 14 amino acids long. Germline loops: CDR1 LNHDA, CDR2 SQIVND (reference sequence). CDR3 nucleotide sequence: TGTGCCAGTAGTGGGCGACTAGCGGGTTACGAGCAGTACTTC. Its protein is CASSGRLAGYEQYF. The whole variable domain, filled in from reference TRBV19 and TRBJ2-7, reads DGGITQSPKYLFRKEGQNVTLSCEQNLNHDAMYWYRQDPGQGLRLIYYSQIVNDFQKGDIAEGYSVSREKKESFPLTVTSAQKNPTAFYLCASSGRLAGYEQYFGPGTRLTVT.

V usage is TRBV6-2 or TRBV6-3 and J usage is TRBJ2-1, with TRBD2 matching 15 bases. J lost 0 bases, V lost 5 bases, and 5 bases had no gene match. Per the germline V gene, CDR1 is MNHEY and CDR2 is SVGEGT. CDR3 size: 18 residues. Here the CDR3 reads CASSKGLAGGISYNEQFF. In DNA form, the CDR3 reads TGTGCCAGCAGTAAAGGACTAGCGGGAGGGATCTCCTACAATGAGCAGTTCTTC.

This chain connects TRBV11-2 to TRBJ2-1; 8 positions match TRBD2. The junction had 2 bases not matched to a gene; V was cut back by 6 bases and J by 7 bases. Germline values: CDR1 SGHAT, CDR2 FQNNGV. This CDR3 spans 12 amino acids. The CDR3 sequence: CASSPGGNEQFF. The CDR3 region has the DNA TGTGCCAGCAGTCCGGGGGGGAATGAGCAGTTCTTC. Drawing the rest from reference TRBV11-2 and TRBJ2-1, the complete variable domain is EAGVAQSPRYKIIEKRQSVAFWCNPISGHATLYWYQQILGQGPKLLIQFQNNGVVDDSQLPKDRFSAERLKGVDSTLKIQPAKLEDSAVYLCASSPGGNEQFFGPGTRLTVL.

CDR3 in DNA: TGTGCCAGCAGACCGCTAGCGGTCGTAAACCAATTCACAGATACGCAGTATTTT. Translating gives CASRPLAVVNQFTDTQYF. V usage is TRBV2 and J usage is TRBJ2-3; 7 bases are shared with TRBD2. The CDR3 contains 18 residues. Trimming cost V 6 bases and J 2 bases; bases outside gene matches: 17. Germline CDR1 SNHLY, CDR2 FYNNEI.

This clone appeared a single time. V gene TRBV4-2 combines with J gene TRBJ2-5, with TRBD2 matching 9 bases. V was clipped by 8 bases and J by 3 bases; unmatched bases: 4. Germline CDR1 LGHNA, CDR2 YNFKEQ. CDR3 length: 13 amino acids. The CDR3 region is CASALAGKETQYF. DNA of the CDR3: TGTGCCAGCGCCCTAGCGGGAAAAGAGACCCAGTACTTC.

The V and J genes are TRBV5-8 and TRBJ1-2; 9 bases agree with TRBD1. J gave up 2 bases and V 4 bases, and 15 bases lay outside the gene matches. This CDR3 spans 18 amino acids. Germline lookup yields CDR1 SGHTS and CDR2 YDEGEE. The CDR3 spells CASSPGQGMGLFNYGYTF. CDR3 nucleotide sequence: TGTGCCAGCAGCCCGGGACAGGGAATGGGTTTGTTCAACTATGGCTACACCTTC.

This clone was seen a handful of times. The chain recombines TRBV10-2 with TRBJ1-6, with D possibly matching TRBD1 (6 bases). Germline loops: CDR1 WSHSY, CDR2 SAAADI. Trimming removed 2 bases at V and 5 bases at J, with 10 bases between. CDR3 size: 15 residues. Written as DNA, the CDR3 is TGCGCCAGCAGTGAGGGGACACTCAATAATTCACCCCTCCACTTT. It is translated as CASSEGTLNNSPLHF.

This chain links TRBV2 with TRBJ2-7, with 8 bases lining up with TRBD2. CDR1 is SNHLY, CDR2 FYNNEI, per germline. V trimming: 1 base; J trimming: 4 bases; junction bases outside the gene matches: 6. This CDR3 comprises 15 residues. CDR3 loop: CASSEGPRGEYEQYF. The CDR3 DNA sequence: TGTGCCAGCAGTGAAGGCCCGCGGGGGGAATACGAGCAGTACTTC.

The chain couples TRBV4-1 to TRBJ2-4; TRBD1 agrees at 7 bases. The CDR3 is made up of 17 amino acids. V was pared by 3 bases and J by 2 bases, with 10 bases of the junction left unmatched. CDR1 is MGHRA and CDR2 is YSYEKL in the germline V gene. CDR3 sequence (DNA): TGCGCCAGCAGCCAGGGGAACAGGGGCCCTACCAAAAACATTCAGTACTTC. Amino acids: CASSQGNRGPTKNIQYF.

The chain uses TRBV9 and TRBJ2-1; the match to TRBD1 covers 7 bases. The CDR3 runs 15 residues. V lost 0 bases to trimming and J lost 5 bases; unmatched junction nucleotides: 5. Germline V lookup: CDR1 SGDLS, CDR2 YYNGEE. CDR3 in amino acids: CASSVGPGTDNEQFF. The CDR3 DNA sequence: TGTGCCAGCAGCGTAGGTCCAGGGACAGACAATGAGCAGTTCTTC. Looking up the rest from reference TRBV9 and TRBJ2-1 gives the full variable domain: DSGVTQTPKHLITATGQRVTLRCSPRSGDLSVYWYQQSLDQGLQFLIQYYNGEERAKGNILERFSAQQFPDLHSELNLSSLELGDSALYFCASSVGPGTDNEQFFGPGTRLTVL.

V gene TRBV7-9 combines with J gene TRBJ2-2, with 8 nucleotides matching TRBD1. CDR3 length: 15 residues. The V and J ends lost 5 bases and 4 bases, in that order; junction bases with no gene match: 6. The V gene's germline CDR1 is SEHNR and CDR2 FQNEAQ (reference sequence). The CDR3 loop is CASSDPTGATGELFF. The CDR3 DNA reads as TGTGCCAGCAGCGATCCGACAGGGGCCACCGGGGAGCTGTTTTTT.

In DNA form, the CDR3 reads TGCGCCAGCAGCTTGACAGGGGGCGCGAGCTCCTACGAGCAGTACTTC. It encodes CASSLTGGASSYEQYF. This sequence joins TRBV5-1 and TRBJ2-7; 9 nucleotides line up with TRBD1. Germline loops: CDR1 SGHRS, CDR2 YFSETQ. V shed 1 base and J 0 bases; nucleotides not matched to a gene: 5. The CDR3 sequence is 16 residues long.

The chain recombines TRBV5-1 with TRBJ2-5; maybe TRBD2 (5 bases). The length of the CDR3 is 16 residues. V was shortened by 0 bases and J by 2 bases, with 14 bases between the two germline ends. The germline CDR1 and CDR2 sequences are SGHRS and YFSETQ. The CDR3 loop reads CASSLAGVGGQETQYF. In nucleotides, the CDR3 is TGCGCCAGCAGCTTGGCCGGAGTCGGAGGACAAGAGACCCAGTACTTC.

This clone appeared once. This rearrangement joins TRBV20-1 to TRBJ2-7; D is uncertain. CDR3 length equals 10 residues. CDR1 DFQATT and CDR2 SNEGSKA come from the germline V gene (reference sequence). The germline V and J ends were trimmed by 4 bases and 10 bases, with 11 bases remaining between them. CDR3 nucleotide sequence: TGCAGTGCTACCCCGACTCACCAGTACTTC. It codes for CSATPTHQYF.

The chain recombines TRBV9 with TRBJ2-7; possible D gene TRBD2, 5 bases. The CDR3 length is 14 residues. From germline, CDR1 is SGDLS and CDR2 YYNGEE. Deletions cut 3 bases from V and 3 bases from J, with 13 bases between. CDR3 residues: CASSEGGRDYEQYF. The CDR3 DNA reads TGTGCCAGCAGCGAAGGAGGAAGGGACTACGAGCAGTACTTC.